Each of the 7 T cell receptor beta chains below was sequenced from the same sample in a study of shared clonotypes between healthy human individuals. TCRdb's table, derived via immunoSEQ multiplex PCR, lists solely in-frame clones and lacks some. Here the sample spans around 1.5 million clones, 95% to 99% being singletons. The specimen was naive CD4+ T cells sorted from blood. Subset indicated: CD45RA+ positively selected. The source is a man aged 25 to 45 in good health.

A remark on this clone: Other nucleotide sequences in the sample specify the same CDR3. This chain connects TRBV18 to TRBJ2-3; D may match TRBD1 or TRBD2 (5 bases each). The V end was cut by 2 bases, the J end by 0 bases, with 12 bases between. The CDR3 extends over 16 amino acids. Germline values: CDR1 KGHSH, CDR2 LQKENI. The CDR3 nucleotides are TGTGCCAGCTCACCATTAAGGGGCGGGAGCACAGATACGCAGTATTTT. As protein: CASSPLRGGSTDTQYF.

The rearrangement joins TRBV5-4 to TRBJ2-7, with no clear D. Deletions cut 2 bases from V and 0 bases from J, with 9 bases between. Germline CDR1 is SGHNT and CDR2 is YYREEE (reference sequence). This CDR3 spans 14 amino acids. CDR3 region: CASSFGVSSYEQYF. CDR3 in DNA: TGTGCCAGCAGCTTCGGCGTGAGCTCCTACGAGCAGTACTTC.

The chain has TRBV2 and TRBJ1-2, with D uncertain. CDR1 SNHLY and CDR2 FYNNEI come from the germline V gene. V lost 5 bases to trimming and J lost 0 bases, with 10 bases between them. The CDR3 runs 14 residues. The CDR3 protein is CASSLTDANYGYTF. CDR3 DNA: TGTGCCAGCAGTCTGACGGATGCTAACTATGGCTACACCTTC.

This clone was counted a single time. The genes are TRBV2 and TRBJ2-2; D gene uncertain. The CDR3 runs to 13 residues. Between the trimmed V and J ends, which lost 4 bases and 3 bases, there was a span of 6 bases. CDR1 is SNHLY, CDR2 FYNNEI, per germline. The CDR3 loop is CASSVQDTGELFF. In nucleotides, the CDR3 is TGTGCCAGCAGTGTTCAGGACACCGGGGAGCTGTTTTTT.

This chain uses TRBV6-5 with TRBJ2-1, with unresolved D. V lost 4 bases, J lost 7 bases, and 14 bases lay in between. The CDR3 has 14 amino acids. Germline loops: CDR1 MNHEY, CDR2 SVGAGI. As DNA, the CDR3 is TGTGCCAGCAGTTGGATAGGGTCTCGGAATGAGCAGTTCTTC. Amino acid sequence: CASSWIGSRNEQFF.

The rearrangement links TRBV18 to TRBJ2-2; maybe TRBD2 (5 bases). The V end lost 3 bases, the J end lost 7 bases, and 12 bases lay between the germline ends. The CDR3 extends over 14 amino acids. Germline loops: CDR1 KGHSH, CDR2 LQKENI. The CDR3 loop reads CASSPRSRDGELFF. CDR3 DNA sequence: TGTGCCAGCTCACCCCGGTCGAGGGACGGGGAGCTGTTTTTT.

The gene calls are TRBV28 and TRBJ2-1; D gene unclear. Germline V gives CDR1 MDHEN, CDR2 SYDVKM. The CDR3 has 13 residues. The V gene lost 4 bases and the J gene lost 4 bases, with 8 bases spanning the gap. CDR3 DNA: TGTGCCAGCAGTTCCGTAGGTTACAATGAGCAGTTCTTC. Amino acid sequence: CASSSVGYNEQFF.